Shown below are 18 T cell receptor beta chains from a single sample sequenced in a study of post-analysis software for immune sequencing data. Overall study findings and caveats: A handful of TRBV segments were more frequent in patients than controls; TRBV5-6, TRBV5-1 and TRBV20-1 belonged to this group.

These receptors are not linked to any known antigen. The TCR beta cDNA libraries carried unique molecular identifiers. A single record per CDR3 protein comes from TCRdb applying MiXCR to the PCR reads. Of about 200,000 distinct CDR3 sequences in the sample, 29% were seen once. Sequencing was carried out using blood. The origin of the receptors is a girl aged 2 to 17 with multiple sclerosis.

This clonotype was seen at least ten times. The rearrangement joins TRBV3-1 to TRBJ2-3; 7 positions match TRBD1. Trimming cost V 4 bases and J 12 bases; bases outside gene matches: 10. Per germline, CDR1 LGHDT and CDR2 YNNKEL (reference sequence). The CDR3 extends over 13 amino acids. CDR3 in DNA: TGTGCCAGCAGCCCCGAGGCCAGGGGGACACAGTATTTT. It translates to CASSPEARGTQYF.

This clonotype was found many times. The chain combines TRBV6-5 with TRBJ2-5; 7 nucleotides match TRBD1. Per germline, CDR1 MNHEY and CDR2 SVGAGI. The CDR3 sequence is 12 residues long. Trimming took 10 bases from V and 5 from J; bases not matched to a gene: 7. As DNA, the CDR3 is TGTGCCACCCGACAGGGTTTGGAGACCCAGTACTTC. Translation: CATRQGLETQYF.

This clonotype was observed many times. The rearrangement joins TRBV20-1 to TRBJ2-1, with D unresolved. Germline CDR1 and CDR2: DFQATT and SNEGSKA (reference sequence). V was cut by 3 bases and J by 1 base, with 4 bases left in between. The CDR3 loop spans 12 amino acids. The CDR3 loop reads CSASGSYNEQFF. The CDR3, as DNA: TGCAGTGCTAGTGGGTCCTACAATGAGCAGTTCTTC.

This clonotype was detected many times. V usage is TRBV5-1 and J usage is TRBJ2-7; 7 nucleotides line up with TRBD1. The CDR3 consists of 16 residues. V dropped 4 bases and J dropped 0; count of bases not matched to a gene: 10. The germline V gene has CDR1 SGHRS and CDR2 YFSETQ. CDR3 amino acids: CASSRAPRDSSYEQYF. CDR3 coding DNA: TGCGCCAGCAGCCGAGCGCCCCGGGACAGCTCCTACGAGCAGTACTTC.

The V and J genes are TRBV9 and TRBJ2-3; 9 nucleotides line up with TRBD2. With V trimmed by 0 bases and J by 1 base, 0 bases remained unmatched. This CDR3 has 15 amino acids. Germline CDR1 reads SGDLS; CDR2 reads YYNGEE. CDR3 in amino acids: CASSVGLAGTDTQYF. The CDR3 DNA is TGTGCCAGCAGCGTAGGACTAGCGGGCACAGATACGCAGTATTTT.

This clonotype was seen more than once but under ten times. The chain has TRBV19 and TRBJ2-1; no definite D call. The CDR3 totals 14 residues. Germline CDR1 is LNHDA and CDR2 is SQIVND (reference sequence). V was shortened by 8 bases and J by 6 bases, with 17 bases between the two germline ends. This chain's CDR3 is CASLLRASANEQFF. Written as DNA, the CDR3 is TGTGCCAGTTTGTTACGGGCCTCGGCCAATGAGCAGTTCTTC.

In this sample, this clonotype turned up a few times. The genes are TRBV2 and TRBJ1-1; D is uncertain. Per germline, CDR1 SNHLY and CDR2 FYNNEI. Deletions cut 7 bases from V and 8 bases from J, with 11 bases between. CDR3 length equals 11 residues. CDR3 sequence: CASTPAWEAFF. The DNA of the CDR3 is TGTGCCAGCACCCCGGCTTGGGAAGCTTTCTTT.

This clonotype occurred many times. The rearrangement uses TRBV5-6 and TRBJ2-5; the match to TRBD2 covers 9 bases. V was clipped by 0 bases and J by 2 bases; unmatched bases: 5. The CDR3 length is 16 residues. The germline V gene has CDR1 SGHDT and CDR2 YYEEEE. The CDR3 DNA is TGTGCCAGCAGCTTGGGGTGGACTAGCGAACAAGAGACCCAGTACTTC. It translates to CASSLGWTSEQETQYF.

This clonotype appeared a few times. V is TRBV27 and J is TRBJ1-5; no reliable D call. The germline V and J ends were trimmed by 5 bases and 2 bases, with 10 bases remaining between them. Per germline, CDR1 MNHEY and CDR2 SMNVEV (reference sequence). This CDR3 comprises 14 residues. The chain's CDR3 is CASSVGWGNQPQHF. CDR3 coding DNA: TGTGCCAGCAGTGTAGGGTGGGGCAATCAGCCCCAGCATTTT.

Note on this clonotype: A read error may explain this, as a much larger clone is one base away. The rearrangement uses TRBV7-2 and TRBJ2-7; 10 bases align to TRBD2. CDR3 size: 18 residues. The junction had 19 bases not matched to a gene; V was cut back by 1 base and J by 10 bases. The germline V gene has CDR1 SGHTA and CDR2 FQGNSA. CDR3 sequence reads: CASSLGGSSGSRLEIQYF. The CDR3 DNA reads as TGTGCCAGCAGCTTAGGGGGCTCTAGCGGGAGCCGCTTGGAGATCCAGTACTTC.

The chain's CDR3 is CASSRGGMKDDEQFF. The CDR3 bases are TGTGCCAGCTCGCGTGGGGGAATGAAGGACGATGAGCAGTTCTTC. The chain combines TRBV6-4 with TRBJ2-1, with D perhaps TRBD1 or TRBD2 (5 bases each). The CDR3 consists of 15 residues. Germline-derived CDR1 and CDR2 are MRHNA and SNTAGT. Trimming shortened V by 8 bases and J by 8 bases, and 22 bases separated the two germline ends.

CDR3 bases: TGTGCCAGCAGCCAAGATTGGGGAGCCGGGGAGACCCAGTACTTC. Its translation: CASSQDWGAGETQYF. This chain connects TRBV14 to TRBJ2-5, with D maybe TRBD2 (5 bases). The V and J ends lost 0 bases and 5 bases respectively, with 13 bases between them. Germline CDR1 SGHDN, CDR2 FVKESK. This CDR3 has 15 amino acids.

Only a few counts were recorded for this clonotype. The V gene is TRBV27, the J gene TRBJ2-5; tentative D call: TRBD2 (7 bases). V was clipped by 3 bases and J by 3 bases, with 14 bases between them. CDR1 is MNHEY, CDR2 SMNVEV, per germline (reference sequence). CDR3 length: 15 amino acids. CDR3 sequence: CASSFGAGAKETQYF. The CDR3 coding sequence is TGTGCCAGCAGTTTCGGCGCGGGGGCCAAAGAGACCCAGTACTTC.

Notes on this clonotype: One junction end disagrees with the germline gene, perhaps due to a read error. The chain links TRBV7-2 to TRBJ1-2; 7 bases align to TRBD1. CDR1 is SGHTA and CDR2 is FQGNSA in the germline V gene. CDR3 length: 15 amino acids. For the CDR3, the DNA is TGTGCCGGCAGCCCATCGACAGGGAGTGGCTATGGCTACACCTTC. Protein sequence: CAGSPSTGSGYGYTF.

In the case of this clonotype: Relative to the germline gene, one junction end is altered; a read error may explain this. The V call is TRBV12-3 or TRBV12-4, the J call TRBJ1-1, with D perhaps TRBD1 (6 bases). The CDR3 runs 13 residues. The CDR3 region is CANSLLGASEAFF. The CDR3 DNA follows: TGTGCCAACAGTTTGTTGGGGGCCAGTGAAGCTTTCTTT.

The table lists this clonotype with many counts. The genes are TRBV2 and TRBJ2-1; 13 nucleotides agree with TRBD2. Germline lookup yields CDR1 SNHLY and CDR2 FYNNEI. J gave up 9 bases and V 4 bases, and 9 bases lay outside the gene matches. This CDR3 region has 16 residues. CDR3 DNA: TGTGCCAGCAGTGCAACCCCGGGACTAGCGGGGTCTGAGCAGTTCTTC. It specifies CASSATPGLAGSEQFF.

Note on this clonotype: A much larger clone differs from this one at a single base, so this may be a read error. CDR3 sequence (DNA): TGCGCCAGCAGCCCAGGGACAGGGTATGAGCGCGAGCAGTACTTC. Its protein product is CASSPGTGYEREQYF. The rearrangement links TRBV5-1 to TRBJ2-7; 9 nucleotides align to TRBD1. Losses at the gene ends were 4 bases for V and 6 bases for J; bases not matched to a gene: 11. Germline CDR1 and CDR2: SGHRS and YFSETQ. There are 15 residues in the CDR3.

V usage is TRBV7-2 and J usage is TRBJ2-1, with D possibly TRBD2 on 6 matching bases. With 4 bases removed from V and 2 bases from J, the gap between germline ends came to 12 bases. CDR1 and CDR2 (germline): SGHTA, FQGNSA. The CDR3 has 15 residues. CDR3 coding DNA: TGTGCCAGCAGCTCGGGACTGGAGACCTACAATGAGCAGTTCTTC. Its translation is CASSSGLETYNEQFF.